What follows is one T cell receptor (beta chain) and its context. The antigen is unknown. This specimen belongs to a study of cytomegalovirus exposure and HLA in healthy donors. Study-level points and caveats: Sequencing probably produced one cluster of sequence variants that were highly shared. Owing to their indistinguishability, certain V segments, notably TRBV6-2 and TRBV6-3, were excluded.

After removal of 3 bases from V and 4 bases from J, the junction contained 14 bases not matched to a gene. Germline V lookup: CDR1 LNHDA, CDR2 SQIVND (reference sequence). The length of the CDR3 is 17 residues. The PCR was carried out with 60 Vbeta primers and 13 Jbeta primers. The assay was immunoSEQ multiplex PCR, and TCRdb's table has in-frame clones only and misses some. The sample holds some 110,000 clones, about 61% seen once. The gene calls are TRBV19 and TRBJ2-7, with TRBD1 matching over 8 bases. The sequenced material came from PBMCs. This receptor was identified in a woman in her thirties in good health and CMV-seronegative. CDR3 protein: CASSIPSGQGNMYEQYF. The CDR3 region has the DNA TGTGCCAGTAGTATTCCGAGCGGACAGGGAAACATGTACGAGCAGTACTTC.